The clone carrying this T cell receptor (beta chain) was picked up many times. The sample originates from a study of T cells after yellow fever vaccination. Study overall: Preparation of fractions with low cell numbers was performed using SMART-Seq v4 Ultra Low Input.

Trimming pared 3 bases from V and 1 base from J, leaving 12 bases between. The CDR3 has 16 residues. TCRdb fed the 5' RACE reads into MiXCR, producing one record per CDR3 protein. The sample shows 30,000 or so distinct CDR3 sequences, around 6.7% of them seen only once. V and J are TRBV12-3 or TRBV12-4 and TRBJ2-2; perhaps D is TRBD1 or TRBD2 (6 bases each). The TCR originated in a man between 18 and 29 years old who received the YFV17D yellow fever vaccine. The material was PBMCs, either bulk or a sorted T-cell subset (CD4+, CD8+, memory, or dextramer-sorted; not recorded which), obtained on the day of the first yellow fever vaccination. The CDR3 is CASSLGAGRNTGELFF. CDR3 DNA: TGTGCCAGCAGTTTGGGGGCCGGGAGGAACACCGGGGAGCTGTTTTTT.